The text below deals with one T cell receptor beta chain. CDR1 is MDHEN and CDR2 is SYDVKM in the germline V gene. V was pared by 6 bases and J by 2 bases, with 17 bases between. The CDR3 runs to 15 residues. Using immunoSEQ multiplex PCR, the repertoire was profiled, and TCRdb retains in-frame clones only, with some absent. Among roughly 100,000 clones listed, nearly 96% were seen once. The data were obtained in a study of technical replicates of blood from a handful of donors. This chain uses TRBV28 with TRBJ2-7; a possible D gene is TRBD2 (5 bases). This clonotype was sampled from a human donor in good health. The specimen sequenced was T cells isolated from PBMCs. CDR3 sequence reads: CASSLDLMGAYEQYF. As DNA, the CDR3 is TGTGCCAGCAGCCTTGACCTAATGGGAGCCTACGAGCAGTACTTC.